This T cell receptor beta chain was captured in a study of blood T cell repertoires in COVID-19. CDR3 length: 18 residues. Germline V gene sequence: CDR1 KGHDR, CDR2 SFDVKD. The junction had 12 bases not matched to a gene; V was cut back by 7 bases and J by 3 bases. Method: immunoSEQ multiplex PCR; TCRdb's copy keeps in-frame clones and lacks some. The sample contains approximately 200,000 clones, 86% of which appear only once. This clone was observed a few times. Sequences were obtained from peripheral blood. The chain links TRBV24-1 to TRBJ2-6, with TRBD1 matching 9 bases. This receptor was obtained from a middle-aged man with acute or convalescent COVID-19. The CDR3 is CATSPSPGTGSGANVLTF. The CDR3 DNA reads as TGTGCCACCAGCCCAAGTCCCGGGACAGGGAGTGGGGCCAACGTCCTGACTTTC.